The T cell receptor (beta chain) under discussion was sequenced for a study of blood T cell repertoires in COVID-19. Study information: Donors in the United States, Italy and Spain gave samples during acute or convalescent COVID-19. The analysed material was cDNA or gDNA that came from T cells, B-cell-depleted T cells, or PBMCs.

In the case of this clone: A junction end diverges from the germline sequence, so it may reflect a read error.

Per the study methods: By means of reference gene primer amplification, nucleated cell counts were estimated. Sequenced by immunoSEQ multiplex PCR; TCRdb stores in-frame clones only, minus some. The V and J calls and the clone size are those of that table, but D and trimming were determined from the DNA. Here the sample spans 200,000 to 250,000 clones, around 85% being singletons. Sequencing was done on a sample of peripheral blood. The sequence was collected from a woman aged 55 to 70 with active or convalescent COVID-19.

CDR3 sequence (DNA): TGTGCCAGCAGAAATAGCGGGACTAGGTCCCAAGGGACCCAGTACTTC. This translates into CASRNSGTRSQGTQYF. The genes are TRBV27 and TRBJ2-5, with 8 bases matching TRBD2. The germline CDR1 and CDR2 sequences are MNHEY and SMNVEV (reference sequence). There are 16 residues in the CDR3.